Each of the 31 T cell receptor beta chains below was sequenced from the same sample in a study of T cell repertoires in aging, cancer and after chemotherapy. Multiplex touch-down PCR with TRB-A/B primers amplified rearranged V-D-J TRB sequences. One entry per CDR3 protein results from TCRdb running MiXCR on the multiplex PCR reads. The sample gives about 11,000 distinct CDR3 sequences, more than 35% of which show up once; around 6.9% is in the top ten. The template was genomic DNA from peripheral blood, not RNA. Sequenced sample: blood. The receptors here all came from a human donor in good health.

This chain uses TRBV20-1 with TRBJ2-3; a weak D match, TRBD2 (6 bases). Trimming pared 3 bases from V and 4 bases from J, leaving 14 bases between. Germline loops: CDR1 DFQATT, CDR2 SNEGSKA (reference sequence). The CDR3 has 14 amino acids. The CDR3, as DNA: TGCAGTGCTAGTTTCCCGGGAGCGGCAGATACGCAGTATTTT. Translation gives CSASFPGAADTQYF.

The rearrangement links TRBV20-1 to TRBJ2-3; 10 bases match TRBD2. CDR3 length: 14 amino acids. Germline V lookup: CDR1 DFQATT, CDR2 SNEGSKA (reference sequence). With V trimmed by 4 bases and J by 2 bases, 3 bases remained unmatched. The CDR3 loop is CSAKLAGDTDTQYF. The CDR3 DNA is TGCAGTGCTAAGCTAGCGGGGGACACAGATACGCAGTATTTT.

This clonotype appeared a few times. CDR3 nucleotide sequence: TGCAGTGCTAGAGAGGGCCGAGCAGATACGCAGTATTTT. Protein sequence: CSAREGRADTQYF. The chain employs TRBV20-1 and TRBJ2-3; unclear D gene. CDR1 is DFQATT and CDR2 is SNEGSKA in the germline V gene (reference sequence). Deletions cut 0 bases from V and 4 bases from J, with 8 bases between. The CDR3 extends over 13 amino acids.

The chain couples TRBV15 to TRBJ2-3; D is undetermined. CDR1 is LNHNV and CDR2 is YYDKDF in the germline V gene (reference sequence). V dropped 2 bases and J dropped 2 bases, with 8 bases sitting between them. The CDR3 has 14 amino acids. The chain's CDR3 is CATSRPGPTDTQYF. For the CDR3, the DNA is TGTGCCACCAGCAGACCCGGACCCACAGATACGCAGTATTTT.

This clonotype was seen more than once but under ten times. This chain links TRBV24-1 with TRBJ1-2; TRBD1 matches at 8 bases. Per germline, CDR1 KGHDR and CDR2 SFDVKD. This CDR3 contains 15 residues. Trimming removed 1 base from V and 4 bases from J; junction bases left unmatched: 4. The CDR3 sequence: CATSDFTGGFYGYTF. The CDR3 nucleotides are TGTGCCACCAGTGATTTCACAGGGGGATTCTATGGCTACACCTTC.

CDR3 sequence reads: CASSETGTETYEQYF. CDR3 DNA: TGTGCCAGCAGTGAAACCGGGACCGAAACCTACGAGCAGTACTTC. This chain joins TRBV12-3 or TRBV12-4 and TRBJ2-7, with D perhaps assigned TRBD1 or TRBD2 (5 bases each). This CDR3 contains 15 residues. V lost 5 bases and J 2 bases, leaving 16 bases between the germline ends.

V and J are TRBV6-1 and TRBJ1-2, with unresolved D. Trimming took off 10 bases at V and 0 bases at J, with 15 bases between the two ends. Germline V CDR1 and CDR2: MNHNS, SASEGT. This CDR3 comprises 14 residues. The CDR3 region has the DNA TGTGCCACCAGGAGGTTGGAGTCTAACTATGGCTACACCTTC. Its protein is CATRRLESNYGYTF.

This rearrangement joins TRBV5-6 to TRBJ2-7, with D uncertain. The ends were cut back, 0 bases at V and 3 bases at J, with 10 bases in the middle. The CDR3 sequence is 14 residues long. Germline lookup yields CDR1 SGHDT and CDR2 YYEEEE. The DNA for the CDR3 is TGTGCCAGCAGCTTGGATCCCAGGCGCTACGAGCAGTACTTC. As protein: CASSLDPRRYEQYF.

V usage is TRBV7-9 and J usage is TRBJ2-5; D might be TRBD1 (5 bases). The CDR3 is 15 amino acids. CDR1 and CDR2 from the germline V gene are SEHNR and FQNEAQ (reference sequence). V was clipped by 5 bases and J by 2 bases, with 15 bases between them. In DNA, the CDR3 is TGTGCCAGCAGCCCTGGGGCGGCAAGTCAAGAGACCCAGTACTTC. The encoded protein is CASSPGAASQETQYF.

The V and J genes are TRBV10-2 and TRBJ2-2, with TRBD1 identical over 8 bases. This CDR3 comprises 17 residues. The V gene end was trimmed by 7 bases and the J gene end by 5 bases; junction bases not matched to a gene: 15. In germline, CDR1 is WSHSY, CDR2 SAAADI. The CDR3 DNA follows: TGCGCCAGCAAACAGGGGGGCCAGGGGGGATGGACCGGGGAGCTGTTTTTT. The encoded protein is CASKQGGQGGWTGELFF.

The gene calls are TRBV27 and TRBJ2-7; TRBD2 is a possible D gene (7 bases). The V gene's germline CDR1 is MNHEY and CDR2 SMNVEV (reference sequence). Trimming removed 0 bases from V and 7 bases from J, with 13 bases in between. The CDR3 contains 14 residues. CDR3 in amino acids: CASSLSGGAKEQYF. The CDR3 coding sequence is TGTGCCAGCAGTTTATCGGGGGGGGCAAAAGAGCAGTACTTC.

The genes are TRBV5-4 and TRBJ2-7, with TRBD2 as a possible D gene (6 bases). Germline CDR1 and CDR2: SGHNT and YYREEE (reference sequence). The CDR3 has 16 amino acids. V was shortened by 4 bases and J by 7 bases, with 24 bases between the two germline ends. CDR3 sequence: CASSTDPGVTSGEQYF. As DNA, the CDR3 is TGTGCCAGCAGCACCGACCCGGGAGTAACCTCGGGGGAGCAGTACTTC.

The table lists this clonotype with a few counts. The V gene is TRBV6-2 or TRBV6-3, the J gene TRBJ2-1; D is possibly TRBD1 or TRBD2 (5 bases each). The CDR3 totals 12 residues. Between the trimmed V and J ends, which lost 2 bases and 12 bases, there was a span of 11 bases. Germline V lookup: CDR1 MNHEY, CDR2 SVGEGT. The CDR3 sequence: CASSYGGRGQFF. The CDR3 region has the DNA TGTGCCAGCAGTTACGGGGGACGGGGGCAGTTCTTC.

J is TRBJ1-2 and V is TRBV7-3, with 12 bases matching TRBD1. This CDR3 region has 14 residues. The V gene's germline CDR1 is SGHTA and CDR2 FQGTGA. With 6 bases clipped from V and 2 bases from J, the junction kept 1 base outside the gene matches. The chain's CDR3 is CASRGQGANYGYTF. DNA of the CDR3: TGTGCCAGCAGGGGACAGGGGGCAAACTATGGCTACACCTTC.

This clonotype has only a few counts. CDR3 sequence reads: CSVVGGAQETQYF. CDR3 coding DNA: TGCAGCGTGGTGGGGGGGGCTCAAGAGACCCAGTACTTC. The chain couples TRBV29-1 to TRBJ2-5, with a weak D call TRBD2 (7 bases). The CDR3 loop spans 13 amino acids. CDR1 and CDR2 from the germline V gene are SQVTM and ANQGSEA. Trimming shortened V by 6 bases and J by 2 bases, and 13 bases separated the two germline ends.

This clonotype has more than one count but fewer than ten. V gene TRBV12-3 or TRBV12-4 combines with J gene TRBJ1-6; a weak D match, TRBD1 (6 bases). The CDR3 totals 15 residues. Trimming took off 2 bases at V and 10 bases at J, with 15 bases between the two ends. The CDR3 reads CASSLTGGSYSPLHF. Here the CDR3 DNA reads TGTGCCAGCAGTTTAACTGGGGGCAGCTACTCACCCCTCCACTTT.

The V and J genes are TRBV12-3 or TRBV12-4 and TRBJ1-6; D is possibly TRBD1 (6 bases). V was cut by 6 bases and J by 5 bases, with 14 bases left in between. The CDR3 sequence is 15 residues long. CDR3 protein: CASRAGTLDNSPLHF. As DNA, the CDR3 is TGTGCCAGCAGAGCCGGGACATTAGATAATTCACCCCTCCACTTT.

In its sample, this clonotype was seen a few times. V and J are TRBV6-6 and TRBJ1-3; 9 nucleotides agree with TRBD1. Unmatched junction bases numbered 3, after V lost 4 bases and J lost 2 bases. Germline assignment: CDR1 MNHNY and CDR2 SVGAGI (reference sequence). This CDR3 has 15 residues. The CDR3 DNA reads TGTGCCAGCAGTTTCACAGGGGGCACTGGAAACACCATATATTTT. Protein product: CASSFTGGTGNTIYF.

The chain joins TRBV19 to TRBJ1-5, with a tentative D call TRBD1 (5 bases). CDR3 length: 16 residues. Per the germline V gene, CDR1 is LNHDA and CDR2 is SQIVND (reference sequence). Trimming took 3 bases from V and 1 from J, leaving 13 bases between them. The CDR3 coding sequence is TGTGCCAGTAGTATTAGGGCAGGGCAGAGCAATCAGCCCCAGCATTTT. It specifies CASSIRAGQSNQPQHF. Complete variable domain (other parts from reference TRBV19 and TRBJ1-5): DGGITQSPKYLFRKEGQNVTLSCEQNLNHDAMYWYRQDPGQGLRLIYYSQIVNDFQKGDIAEGYSVSREKKESFPLTVTSAQKNPTAFYLCASSIRAGQSNQPQHFGDGTRLSIL.

This chain links TRBV12-3 or TRBV12-4 with TRBJ2-7; the D gene is possibly TRBD1 (6 bases). The CDR3 consists of 15 residues. The germline V and J ends were trimmed by 6 bases and 3 bases, with 18 bases remaining between them. CDR3 in DNA: TGTGCCAGCAGCTTGGGGCCAGGGGCAGACTACGAGCAGTACTTC. Residues: CASSLGPGADYEQYF.

V is TRBV5-6 and J is TRBJ2-4, with TRBD2 identical over 13 bases. The CDR3 covers 18 residues. The germline V gene encodes CDR1 SGHDT and CDR2 YYEEEE. J gave up 2 bases and V 3 bases, and 8 bases lay outside the gene matches. For the CDR3, the DNA is TGTGCCAGCAGCTCAGGGACTAGCGGGGTACCTTCCAAAAACATTCAGTACTTC. Its translation: CASSSGTSGVPSKNIQYF. Full variable domain (outside the CDR3, taken from reference TRBV5-6 and TRBJ2-4): DAGVTQSPTHLIKTRGQQVTLRCSPKSGHDTVSWYQQALGQGPQFIFQYYEEEERQRGNFPDRFSGHQFPNYSSELNVNALLLGDSALYLCASSSGTSGVPSKNIQYFGAGTRLSVL.

The chain has TRBV29-1 and TRBJ2-3, with 14 bases identical to TRBD2. The germline V gene encodes CDR1 SQVTM and CDR2 ANQGSEA. The trim removed 6 bases at V and 2 bases at J, leaving 10 bases unmatched. There are 17 residues in the CDR3. In DNA form, the CDR3 reads TGCAGCGTCTCCGGGGGGACTAGCGGGGGCCTCACAGATACGCAGTATTTT. Translated: CSVSGGTSGGLTDTQYF.

The CDR3 DNA sequence: TGCGCCAGCAGCTTGGAGCAAACGCCGAATTCACCCCTCCACTTT. As protein: CASSLEQTPNSPLHF. The chain uses TRBV5-1 and TRBJ1-6; D is uncertain. The V gene's germline CDR1 is SGHRS and CDR2 YFSETQ. Trimming stripped 0 bases from V and 7 bases from J, with 11 bases between. The CDR3 covers 15 residues.

This clonotype was seen more than once but under ten times. DNA of the CDR3: TGTGCCAGCAGTTTGGCCGACCGTCGGGAGCAGTACTTC. This sequence encodes CASSLADRREQYF. The V call is TRBV6-5, the J call TRBJ2-7; D not resolved. The CDR3 extends over 13 amino acids. V was trimmed by 4 bases and J by 7 bases, leaving 14 bases between them. Per the germline V gene, CDR1 is MNHEY and CDR2 is SVGAGI.

This clonotype was counted between two and nine times. The chain carries TRBV6-5 and TRBJ1-4; no firm D call. Germline values: CDR1 MNHEY, CDR2 SVGAGI. The CDR3 consists of 13 residues. Trimming cost V 3 bases and J 5 bases, with 7 bases left between them. This CDR3 is CASSYLGNEKLFF. The DNA of the CDR3 is TGTGCCAGCAGTTATTTGGGGAATGAAAAACTGTTTTTT.

This clonotype was seen a few times. The V and J genes are TRBV19 and TRBJ1-2, with 7 nucleotides matching TRBD1. CDR3 length: 14 amino acids. Germline V lookup: CDR1 LNHDA, CDR2 SQIVND (reference sequence). V was pared by 9 bases and J by 5 bases, with 12 bases of the junction left unmatched. CDR3 in DNA: TGTGCCAGCAGTGGCCAGACAGGGTTTTATGGCTACACCTTC. Its translation is CASSGQTGFYGYTF.

The chain couples TRBV5-1 to TRBJ2-7, with 7 bases matching TRBD1. CDR1 and CDR2 from the germline V gene are SGHRS and YFSETQ. V dropped 4 bases and J dropped 2; count of bases not matched to a gene: 6. The CDR3 totals 14 residues. Here the CDR3 DNA reads TGCGCCAGCAGCACCGGGACAGCGACCTACGAGCAGTACTTC. This gives the protein CASSTGTATYEQYF.

This sequence joins TRBV6-2 or TRBV6-3 and TRBJ2-7; 7 nucleotides line up with TRBD2. V trimming: 7 bases; J trimming: 0 bases; junction bases outside the gene matches: 9. CDR1 and CDR2 from the germline V gene are MNHEY and SVGEGT. CDR3 size: 15 residues. The CDR3 DNA reads as TGTGCCAGCACCCCGGTGGGGGGGTTCTCCTACGAGCAGTACTTC. Encoded protein: CASTPVGGFSYEQYF.

This clonotype has only a few counts. This chain joins TRBV30 and TRBJ2-1; 7 bases fit TRBD1. V shed 2 bases and J 13 bases; nucleotides not matched to a gene: 5. CDR3 length: 11 amino acids. Germline CDR1 GTSNPN, CDR2 SVGIG (reference sequence). The CDR3 region is CAWSRGTDQFF. CDR3 coding DNA: TGTGCCTGGAGTAGGGGGACAGATCAGTTCTTC.

The chain joins TRBV20-1 to TRBJ1-3; the D gene is possibly TRBD1 (5 bases). Germline loops: CDR1 DFQATT, CDR2 SNEGSKA (reference sequence). This CDR3 spans 13 amino acids. The V and J ends lost 1 base and 3 bases respectively, with 7 bases between them. The CDR3: CSARVGGGNTIYF. In DNA, the CDR3 is TGCAGTGCTAGAGTGGGGGGTGGAAACACCATATATTTT.

CDR3 DNA sequence: TGTGCCAGCAGCTTAGGGGCAGACGCGGTGAGCTACACCTTC. This gives the protein CASSLGADAVSYTF. The chain combines TRBV7-2 with TRBJ1-2; D not resolved. Looked up from germline, CDR1 is SGHTA and CDR2 is FQGNSA. Trimming removed 1 base at V and 9 bases at J, with 15 bases between. The CDR3 extends over 14 amino acids.